Presented here are 27 T cell receptor beta chains from one specimen sequenced in a study of OX40 agonist ivuxolimab in advanced cancers. Only in-frame clones appear in the TCRdb table, and some are missing; sequencing was by immunoSEQ multiplex PCR. The sample gives about 29,000 clones, about 81% of which show up once; 20% to 25% is in the top ten. This material consisted of CD4+ or CD8+ T cells sorted from blood, taken in a trial of the OX40 agonist ivuxolimab. These receptors were taken from an adult with an advanced solid tumor such as melanoma, head and neck, liver or kidney cancer.

This chain links TRBV10-3 with TRBJ1-6; D call uncertain. Germline V gives CDR1 ENHRY, CDR2 SYGVKD. Trimming cost V 11 bases and J 6 bases, with 17 bases left between them. The CDR3 sequence is 14 residues long. CDR3 residues: CAHTKDPSNSPLHF. CDR3 DNA: TGTGCCCACACGAAGGACCCCTCTAATTCACCCCTCCACTTT.

The V and J genes are TRBV13 and TRBJ2-7; the D gene is possibly TRBD2 (6 bases). V was shortened by 5 bases and J by 6 bases, with 17 bases between the two germline ends. Germline V CDR1 and CDR2: PRHDT, FYEKMQ (reference sequence). This CDR3 region has 14 residues. The CDR3 DNA reads as TGTGCCAGCAGCCCCACGCTGGCGGGGAGCGAGCAGTACTTC. This sequence encodes CASSPTLAGSEQYF. Together with reference TRBV13 and TRBJ2-7, the CDR3 gives the full variable domain: AAGVIQSPRHLIKEKRETATLKCYPIPRHDTVYWYQQGPGQDPQFLISFYEKMQSDKGSIPDRFSAQQFSDYHSELNMSSLELGDSALYFCASSPTLAGSEQYFGPGTRLTVT.

In this sample, this clone is medium-sized (0.01 to 0.1%). The chain carries TRBV7-9 and TRBJ2-1, with 10 bases that match TRBD1. Losses at the gene ends were 3 bases for V and 3 bases for J; bases not matched to a gene: 2. The CDR3 sequence is 15 residues long. Germline CDR1 SEHNR, CDR2 FQNEAQ (reference sequence). CDR3 loop: CASSLGTGDYNEQFF. The CDR3 bases are TGTGCCAGCAGCTTGGGGACAGGGGACTACAATGAGCAGTTCTTC.

This clone has a single count. This sequence joins TRBV6-5 and TRBJ1-2; D uncertain. The V and J ends lost 5 bases and 4 bases respectively, with 11 bases between them. The CDR3 runs to 13 residues. The germline V gene has CDR1 MNHEY and CDR2 SVGAGI. The CDR3 sequence: CASSPSLGYGYTF. The DNA for the CDR3 is TGTGCCAGCAGTCCCAGTCTGGGCTATGGCTACACCTTC.

The chain carries TRBV5-6 and TRBJ1-2; TRBD1 is a possible D gene (5 bases). Germline V gene sequence: CDR1 SGHDT, CDR2 YYEEEE. The V gene lost 4 bases and the J gene lost 4 bases, with 11 bases spanning the gap. The CDR3 runs 13 residues. The CDR3 region is CASSEWGSYGYTF. The DNA of the CDR3 is TGTGCCAGCAGCGAGTGGGGGTCCTATGGCTACACCTTC.

This clone has a single count. The CDR3 reads CASSRGYEQYF. CDR3 coding DNA: TGTGCCAGCAGCCGGGGATACGAGCAGTACTTC. The J gene is TRBJ2-7, the V gene TRBV2, with D possibly being TRBD2 (5 bases). Germline CDR1 is SNHLY and CDR2 is FYNNEI. The CDR3 is 11 residues long. With 6 bases removed from V and 4 bases from J, the gap between germline ends came to 7 bases.

The gene calls are TRBV7-9 and TRBJ2-3; no reliable D call. The CDR3 runs 11 residues. V dropped 1 base and J dropped 6 bases, with 2 bases sitting between them. The germline gives CDR1 SEHNR, CDR2 FQNEAQ (reference sequence). The CDR3 sequence is CASSLDDTQYF. CDR3 nucleotide sequence: TGTGCCAGCAGCTTAGATGATACGCAGTATTTT.

This clone was seen only once. The chain couples TRBV19 to TRBJ2-1, with 13 bases aligning to TRBD2. The J segment lost 10 bases and the V segment lost 2 bases, leaving 8 bases of the junction unmatched. The germline V gene has CDR1 LNHDA and CDR2 SQIVND (reference sequence). This CDR3 comprises 16 residues. Here the CDR3 reads CASSILGLAGVREQFF. Here the CDR3 DNA reads TGTGCCAGTAGTATACTTGGACTAGCGGGAGTAAGGGAGCAGTTCTTC.

This chain connects TRBV4-1 to TRBJ2-3; D remains unclear. Looked up from germline, CDR1 is MGHRA and CDR2 is YSYEKL. The CDR3 is 13 amino acids. Deletions cut 0 bases from V and 6 bases from J, with 7 bases between. In DNA form, the CDR3 reads TGCGCCAGCAGCCAAGAGTATGGGGATACGCAGTATTTT. This encodes CASSQEYGDTQYF.

The chain has TRBV5-6 and TRBJ2-1, with TRBD1 matching over 7 bases. Germline V gene lookup returns CDR1 SGHDT and CDR2 YYEEEE. The V and J ends lost 4 bases and 7 bases, in that order; junction bases with no gene match: 8. The CDR3 is 14 residues long. Here the CDR3 DNA reads TGTGCCAGCAGCCTTGAACAGGGGCGGAATGAGCAGTTCTTC. Translation gives CASSLEQGRNEQFF.

This chain links TRBV14 with TRBJ1-2; D is uncertain. CDR3 size: 12 residues. V dropped 0 bases and J dropped 4 bases, with 3 bases sitting between them. Germline CDR1 is SGHDN and CDR2 is FVKESK. The CDR3 nucleotides read TGTGCCAGCAGCCAAGATTCCTATGGCTACACCTTC. It yields the protein CASSQDSYGYTF.

The chain recombines TRBV10-3 with TRBJ1-2; TRBD1 might be the D (5 bases). The CDR3 has 12 residues. V was cut by 3 bases and J by 9 bases, with 11 bases left in between. Germline V gene sequence: CDR1 ENHRY, CDR2 SYGVKD. CDR3 sequence: CAISDGGWSYTF. The CDR3 DNA reads as TGTGCCATCAGTGACGGGGGATGGAGCTACACCTTC.

The rearrangement joins TRBV30 to TRBJ2-5; weak D call: TRBD2 (6 bases). V gave up 0 bases and J gave up 1 base, with 18 bases separating them. CDR3 length equals 17 residues. Germline loops: CDR1 GTSNPN, CDR2 SVGIG (reference sequence). The CDR3: CAWSVVSPWRVQETQYF. The CDR3 region has the DNA TGTGCCTGGAGTGTAGTCTCACCTTGGAGGGTCCAAGAGACCCAGTACTTC.

The V and J genes are TRBV6-1 and TRBJ1-1, with D perhaps TRBD1 (6 bases). The CDR3 covers 15 residues. The germline V gene encodes CDR1 MNHNS and CDR2 SASEGT. V was trimmed by 2 bases and J by 1 base, leaving 11 bases between them. CDR3: CASSELGGPNTEAFF. The CDR3 DNA is TGTGCCAGCAGTGAACTCGGGGGGCCGAACACTGAAGCTTTCTTT.

The chain combines TRBV4-1 with TRBJ1-4, with D possibly matching TRBD1 (5 bases). The CDR3 consists of 13 residues. The germline CDR1 and CDR2 sequences are MGHRA and YSYEKL. Trimming took 8 bases from V and 6 from J, leaving 13 bases between them. CDR3 nucleotide sequence: TGCGCCAGCCGGGTCCAGGGCTATGAAAAACTGTTTTTT. This codes for CASRVQGYEKLFF.

This clone was detected once. A single base separates this from a much larger clone, so it may be a read error. The CDR3 sequence: CASSAGTGGYEQYF. CDR3 coding DNA: TGTGCCAGCAGCGCCGGGACAGGGGGCTACGAGCAGTACTTC. The rearrangement links TRBV2 to TRBJ2-7; TRBD1 matches 11 bases. J gave up 3 bases and V 6 bases, and 4 bases lay outside the gene matches. The CDR3 is made up of 14 amino acids. Germline CDR1 reads SNHLY; CDR2 reads FYNNEI.

In this sample, this clone turned up once. The chain is built from TRBV10-1 and TRBJ2-7; perhaps TRBD2 as D (6 bases). Trimming cost V 2 bases and J 0 bases, with 8 bases left between them. Germline-derived CDR1 and CDR2 are WNHNN and SYGVQD (reference sequence). The CDR3 totals 14 residues. The CDR3 nucleotides are TGCGCCAGCAGTGAGGCGGGGAGCTCCTACGAGCAGTACTTC. It codes for CASSEAGSSYEQYF.

The genes are TRBV9 and TRBJ2-7; 9 bases are a match to TRBD1. Germline V gene sequence: CDR1 SGDLS, CDR2 YYNGEE. The junction had 11 bases not matched to a gene; V was cut back by 4 bases and J by 3 bases. The CDR3 loop spans 16 amino acids. CDR3 loop: CASSLLGGQGLYEQYF. CDR3 nucleotide sequence: TGTGCCAGCAGCCTCCTAGGGGGACAGGGTCTCTACGAGCAGTACTTC.

The V gene is TRBV19, the J gene TRBJ2-7; TRBD2 aligns across 7 bases. The CDR3 has 15 amino acids. The germline V gene encodes CDR1 LNHDA and CDR2 SQIVND (reference sequence). V lost 1 base, J lost 0 bases, and 3 bases stayed unmatched. The DNA for the CDR3 is TGTGCCAGTAGTATAGGCGGGACTAACTCCTACGAGCAGTACTTC. Protein sequence: CASSIGGTNSYEQYF.

The chain recombines TRBV27 with TRBJ1-5, with 9 positions matching TRBD1. The CDR3 has 14 residues. From germline, CDR1 is MNHEY and CDR2 SMNVEV (reference sequence). Trimming removed 5 bases from V and 4 bases from J; junction bases left unmatched: 3. The CDR3 nucleotides are TGTGCCAGCAGTCCTGACAGGGGGAATCAGCCCCAGCATTTT. Its protein is CASSPDRGNQPQHF.

This CDR3 is CASSVSYNEQFF. Here the CDR3 DNA reads TGTGCCAGCAGCGTATCCTACAATGAGCAGTTCTTC. The genes are TRBV5-6 and TRBJ2-1, with D uncertain. Germline CDR1 and CDR2: SGHDT and YYEEEE. V was trimmed by 4 bases and J by 1 base, leaving 3 bases between them. This CDR3 region has 12 residues. Based on the CDR3 plus reference TRBV5-6 and TRBJ2-1, the full variable domain is DAGVTQSPTHLIKTRGQQVTLRCSPKSGHDTVSWYQQALGQGPQFIFQYYEEEERQRGNFPDRFSGHQFPNYSSELNVNALLLGDSALYLCASSVSYNEQFFGPGTRLTVL.

The rearrangement links TRBV25-1 to TRBJ2-2, with 10 bases matching TRBD2. From germline, CDR1 is MGHDK and CDR2 SYGVNS. The CDR3 consists of 17 residues. The junction had 2 bases not matched to a gene; V was cut back by 1 base and J by 0 bases. CDR3 sequence: CASSEWTSGTNTGELFF. CDR3 bases: TGTGCCAGCAGTGAATGGACTAGCGGAACGAACACCGGGGAGCTGTTTTTT.

This clone was detected a few times. The V and J genes are TRBV9 and TRBJ1-3, with a tentative D call TRBD1 (6 bases). CDR3 size: 15 residues. Trimming removed 4 bases from V and 3 bases from J, with 14 bases in between. Germline V CDR1 and CDR2: SGDLS, YYNGEE. DNA of the CDR3: TGTGCCAGCAGCCTTCCAGGGGCCAGTGGAAACACCATATATTTT. Translating it yields CASSLPGASGNTIYF.

The V and J genes are TRBV29-1 and TRBJ2-3; 7 nucleotides align to TRBD2. In germline, CDR1 is SQVTM, CDR2 ANQGSEA. After removal of 5 bases from V and 4 bases from J, the junction contained 9 bases not matched to a gene. CDR3 length: 14 amino acids. CDR3 amino acids: CSVTGLEEADTQYF. The CDR3 DNA follows: TGCAGCGTTACCGGACTAGAGGAGGCAGATACGCAGTATTTT.

CDR3 region: CAKKVDQPQHF. CDR3 in DNA: TGTGCCAAGAAGGTCGATCAGCCCCAGCATTTT. The chain is built from TRBV9 and TRBJ1-5; D gene uncertain. The CDR3 spans 11 residues. Germline CDR1 is SGDLS and CDR2 is YYNGEE. Trimming removed 9 bases at V and 5 bases at J, with 9 bases between.

The rearrangement links TRBV19 to TRBJ2-1; perhaps TRBD1 as D (6 bases). V was pared by 4 bases and J by 7 bases, with 11 bases between. CDR3 size: 13 residues. CDR1 LNHDA and CDR2 SQIVND come from the germline V gene (reference sequence). This CDR3 reads CASSRSGANEQFF. The CDR3 region has the DNA TGTGCCAGTAGTAGGTCAGGGGCAAATGAGCAGTTCTTC.

This rearrangement joins TRBV19 to TRBJ1-5; D is unresolved. V lost 1 base to trimming and J lost 3 bases, with 10 bases between them. The CDR3 has 15 residues. Germline lookup yields CDR1 LNHDA and CDR2 SQIVND (reference sequence). This chain's CDR3 is CASSIAYGFNQPQHF. In DNA form, the CDR3 reads TGTGCCAGTAGTATAGCCTACGGTTTCAATCAGCCCCAGCATTTT.